This T cell receptor (beta chain) came from a study of tumor-infiltrating lymphocytes in primary liver carcinoma. This clonotype was seen only a few times. Its matching antigen is unknown. A much larger clone differs by one base, so this may be a read error. Study observations and caveats: Detection in all five tumor regions applied to only about 7.5-24% of top clones.

Looked up from germline, CDR1 is SEHNR and CDR2 is FQNEAQ (reference sequence). The CDR3 has 14 amino acids. V was clipped by 8 bases and J by 4 bases, with 15 bases between them. The tissue used was unsorted bulk material of 20-30 mg. RNA and DNA were co-extracted from it with the AllPrep DNA/RNA mini kit. Patients were chronically HBV-infected and treatment-naive. The template, roughly 510 ng total RNA, yielded TCR beta cDNA made with a constant-region primer. Amplification in three nested multiplex PCR rounds with slightly modified ARM-PCR gave rise to TCR beta libraries. Both of the initial two PCR rounds ran for nine to ten cycles and employed TRBV1-TRBV30 forward primers alongside a C-beta reverse primer. TCRdb ran MiXCR on the multiplex PCR reads and lists one entry per CDR3 protein. The table includes roughly 53,000 distinct CDR3 sequences, over 65% detected once.

This receptor was obtained from a man in his forties with primary liver carcinoma and hepatitis B virus infection. V is TRBV7-9 and J is TRBJ1-5; a weak D match, TRBD1 (5 bases). The sequenced material came from liver tumor tissue from sampling region 2. As to subset: tumor region T2, inferior pole. This CDR3 reads CASCADGGNQPQHF. The DNA for the CDR3 is TGTGCCAGCTGTGCGGACGGGGGGAATCAGCCCCAGCATTTT.